These T cell receptor beta chains were read from a single sample in a study of blood T cell repertoires in COVID-19. Sequenced by immunoSEQ multiplex PCR; TCRdb stores in-frame clones only, minus some. The sample has more than 250,000 clones, about 85% seen once; the top ten hold 3.6%. Sequences were obtained from peripheral blood. All receptors derive from a young man with active or convalescent COVID-19. Each CDR3 is given with its conserved first and last residue. The order of the fields is D gene, V gene, J gene, clone size, CDR3 protein, CDR3 DNA. The D gene is left open where the match is weak. Size is stated for part of the rows, as once, few or many counts, or as a class when the clone is expanded.

d_gene: -; v_gene: TRBV3-1/TRBV3-2; j_gene: TRBJ2-2; abundance: -; CDR3aa: CASSHRFHGELFF; CDR3nt: TGTGCCAGCAGCCACAGGTTTCACGGGGAGCTGTTTTTT
d_gene: -; v_gene: TRBV6-4; j_gene: TRBJ2-2; abundance: -; CDR3aa: CASSDSGDTGELFF; CDR3nt: TGTGCCAGCAGTGATAGCGGAGACACCGGGGAGCTGTTTTTT
d_gene: TRBD2; v_gene: TRBV7-9; j_gene: TRBJ2-3; abundance: many; CDR3aa: CASRPNSGAGDTQYF; CDR3nt: TGTGCCAGCAGGCCAAATAGCGGGGCCGGAGATACGCAGTATTTT
d_gene: -; v_gene: TRBV29-1; j_gene: TRBJ2-3; abundance: many; CDR3aa: CSVSGERTSTDTQYF; CDR3nt: TGCAGCGTCTCGGGGGAGCGAACTAGCACAGATACGCAGTATTTT
d_gene: -; v_gene: TRBV24-1; j_gene: TRBJ2-1; abundance: -; CDR3aa: CATSDSRGEQFF; CDR3nt: TGTGCCACCAGTGACTCCAGGGGTGAGCAGTTCTTC
d_gene: -; v_gene: TRBV6-5; j_gene: TRBJ2-7; abundance: -; CDR3aa: CASEPVPNRYEQYF; CDR3nt: TGTGCCAGCGAGCCCGTTCCTAACCGTTACGAGCAGTACTTC
d_gene: -; v_gene: TRBV7-6; j_gene: TRBJ2-7; abundance: -; CDR3aa: CASSLTGEAYEQYF; CDR3nt: TGTGCCAGCAGCCTTACTGGAGAGGCCTACGAGCAGTACTTC
d_gene: -; v_gene: TRBV7-9; j_gene: TRBJ1-3; abundance: -; CDR3aa: CASSLAGSSGNTIYF; CDR3nt: TGTGCCAGCAGCTTAGCGGGCAGTTCTGGAAACACCATATATTTT
d_gene: -; v_gene: TRBV12-3/TRBV12-4; j_gene: TRBJ1-3; abundance: -; CDR3aa: CASSPGQSPYRF; CDR3nt: TGTGCCAGCAGCCCGGGACAATCGCCGTATCGTTTC
d_gene: TRBD2; v_gene: TRBV15; j_gene: TRBJ2-1; abundance: -; CDR3aa: CATTNSLATSAKQFF; CDR3nt: TGTGCCACTACGAACTCATTGGCGACTAGCGCCAAGCAGTTCTTC
d_gene: -; v_gene: TRBV4-1; j_gene: TRBJ2-7; abundance: -; CDR3aa: CASSHPGYSSYEQYF; CDR3nt: TGCGCCAGCAGCCACCCCGGTTATAGCTCCTACGAGCAGTACTTC
d_gene: -; v_gene: TRBV28; j_gene: TRBJ2-7; abundance: -; CDR3aa: CASSLGGVYEQYF; CDR3nt: TGTGCCAGCAGTTTAGGGGGCGTCTACGAGCAGTACTTC
d_gene: -; v_gene: TRBV6-5; j_gene: TRBJ1-5; abundance: -; CDR3aa: CASTRHSDQPQHF; CDR3nt: TGTGCCAGCACCAGACACAGTGATCAGCCCCAGCATTTT
d_gene: TRBD2; v_gene: TRBV3-1/TRBV3-2; j_gene: TRBJ2-7; abundance: once; CDR3aa: CASSPRTSGYEQYF; CDR3nt: TGTGCCAGCAGCCCCAGGACTAGCGGTTACGAGCAGTACTTC
d_gene: -; v_gene: TRBV7-9; j_gene: TRBJ1-1; abundance: few; CDR3aa: CASSLGAGNTEAFF; CDR3nt: TGTGCCAGCAGCTTAGGGGCGGGGAACACTGAAGCTTTCTTT
d_gene: -; v_gene: TRBV2; j_gene: TRBJ1-2; abundance: -; CDR3aa: CASRRQEDLWGYTF; CDR3nt: TGTGCCAGCAGAAGACAGGAGGACCTCTGGGGCTACACCTTC
d_gene: -; v_gene: TRBV7-7; j_gene: TRBJ1-3; abundance: -; CDR3aa: CAISGSGNTIYF; CDR3nt: TGTGCTATTTCGGGCTCTGGAAACACCATATATTTT
d_gene: -; v_gene: TRBV12-3/TRBV12-4; j_gene: TRBJ1-1; abundance: -; CDR3aa: CASSSQGFEAFF; CDR3nt: TGTGCCAGCAGTAGCCAGGGTTTTGAAGCTTTCTTT
d_gene: -; v_gene: TRBV24-1; j_gene: TRBJ2-1; abundance: once; CDR3aa: CATSDRGTQYNEQFF; CDR3nt: TGTGCCACCAGTGATAGAGGGACTCAATACAATGAGCAGTTCTTC
d_gene: TRBD1; v_gene: TRBV7-2; j_gene: TRBJ2-2; abundance: -; CDR3aa: CASSSGQGNTGELFF; CDR3nt: TGTGCCAGCAGCTCCGGACAGGGTAACACCGGGGAGCTGTTTTTT
d_gene: -; v_gene: TRBV7-9; j_gene: TRBJ1-3; abundance: -; CDR3aa: CASSLDRGAGNTIYF; CDR3nt: TGTGCCAGCAGCTTAGATCGGGGAGCTGGAAACACCATATATTTT
d_gene: TRBD2; v_gene: TRBV5-4; j_gene: TRBJ2-5; abundance: -; CDR3aa: CASSKRTSRQETQYF; CDR3nt: TGTGCCAGCAGCAAGCGGACTAGCCGCCAAGAGACCCAGTACTTC
d_gene: TRBD1; v_gene: TRBV2; j_gene: TRBJ2-5; abundance: -; CDR3aa: CASRLDREETQYF; CDR3nt: TGTGCCAGCCGATTGGACAGGGAAGAGACCCAGTACTTC
d_gene: -; v_gene: TRBV12-3/TRBV12-4; j_gene: TRBJ2-1; abundance: -; CDR3aa: CASSFAGYNEQFF; CDR3nt: TGTGCCAGCAGTTTTGCGGGTTACAATGAGCAGTTCTTC
d_gene: -; v_gene: TRBV6-5; j_gene: TRBJ2-1; abundance: -; CDR3aa: CASSYESGPSYNEQFF; CDR3nt: TGTGCCAGCAGTTACGAGAGCGGGCCTTCCTACAATGAGCAGTTCTTC
d_gene: TRBD2; v_gene: TRBV9; j_gene: TRBJ2-1; abundance: -; CDR3aa: CASSLRGGWSSYNEQFF; CDR3nt: TGTGCCAGCAGCCTTCGGGGGGGTTGGAGCTCCTACAATGAGCAGTTCTTC
d_gene: TRBD2; v_gene: TRBV10-2; j_gene: TRBJ2-5; abundance: -; CDR3aa: CASSEILAGYQETQYF; CDR3nt: TGCGCCAGCAGTGAGATCCTAGCGGGGTACCAAGAGACCCAGTACTTC
d_gene: TRBD2; v_gene: TRBV11-3; j_gene: TRBJ2-1; abundance: -; CDR3aa: CASSLVQLAGDNEQFF; CDR3nt: TGTGCCAGCAGCTTAGTTCAACTAGCGGGAGACAATGAGCAGTTCTTC
d_gene: -; v_gene: TRBV6-5; j_gene: TRBJ2-1; abundance: -; CDR3aa: CATLTGTNEQFF; CDR3nt: TGTGCCACCCTGACAGGTACAAATGAGCAGTTCTTC
d_gene: -; v_gene: TRBV28; j_gene: TRBJ1-5; abundance: -; CDR3aa: CASSLGQLGSNQPQHF; CDR3nt: TGTGCCAGCAGTTTGGGGCAGCTCGGTAGCAATCAGCCCCAGCATTTT
d_gene: TRBD1; v_gene: TRBV27; j_gene: TRBJ1-2; abundance: -; CDR3aa: CASRSGGDYGYTF; CDR3nt: TGTGCCAGCAGATCAGGGGGCGACTATGGCTACACCTTC
d_gene: -; v_gene: TRBV3-1/TRBV3-2; j_gene: TRBJ1-6; abundance: -; CDR3aa: CASSPRSGRSPLHF; CDR3nt: TGTGCCAGCAGTCCCCGTTCGGGGAGATCACCCCTCCACTTT
d_gene: -; v_gene: TRBV29-1; j_gene: TRBJ1-1; abundance: -; CDR3aa: CSVATGREAFF; CDR3nt: TGCAGCGTTGCCACAGGGCGCGAAGCTTTCTTT
d_gene: -; v_gene: TRBV9; j_gene: TRBJ2-7; abundance: -; CDR3aa: CASSAAGISYEQYF; CDR3nt: TGTGCCAGCAGCGCCGCAGGGATCTCCTACGAGCAGTACTTC
d_gene: -; v_gene: TRBV18; j_gene: TRBJ2-1; abundance: few; CDR3aa: CASSPGANNEQFF; CDR3nt: TGTGCCAGCTCACCAGGTGCGAACAATGAGCAGTTCTTC
d_gene: -; v_gene: TRBV19; j_gene: TRBJ1-6; abundance: -; CDR3aa: CASSIEAAGNSPLHF; CDR3nt: TGTGCCAGTAGTATAGAGGCGGCAGGGAATTCACCCCTCCACTTT
d_gene: TRBD1; v_gene: TRBV19; j_gene: TRBJ1-5; abundance: -; CDR3aa: CASRFRDRDVSQPQHF; CDR3nt: TGTGCCAGTAGATTCCGGGACAGGGATGTTTCTCAGCCCCAGCATTTT
d_gene: -; v_gene: TRBV7-2; j_gene: TRBJ2-2; abundance: -; CDR3aa: CASSSAVATNTGELFF; CDR3nt: TGTGCCAGCAGCTCCGCGGTAGCGACTAACACCGGGGAGCTGTTTTTT